This T cell receptor (beta chain) was captured in a study of Tregs in tolerant kidney transplant recipients (dated by TCRdb to the late 2010s). With respect to the entire study: TCRbeta sequencing was used in the study to identify donor-specific regulatory T cells before combined kidney and bone marrow transplantation, and the identified cells were then tracked after transplant. In a few healthy controls, several methods of expanding Tregs specific for an allogeneic donor were compared by TCRbeta repertoire sequencing. What the work shows at the level of the full study, not this receptor alone: The study was constrained by small patient numbers, and validation of the findings is required in larger populations and under other immunosuppression protocols. Biological reproducibility was not directly addressed, though technical replication error appeared minimal. Expanding Tregs with activated donor B cells appeared to identify the most biologically relevant and donor-specific TCRbeta repertoire.

Thawed PBMCs were FACS-sorted into unstimulated Tregs (CD4+CD25+CD127-), CD4+ non-Tregs (CD4+CD25-), CD4 cells and CD8 cells. Healthy control blood was obtained either as purchased buffy coats or from healthy volunteers. Healthy control blood was separated into PBMCs by Ficoll density gradient and cryopreserved, and patient PBMCs were collected both before and after transplant. A remark on this clone: Its antigen specificity is not known. No base qualities exist here, and no much larger clone lies one base off it.

For TCRbeta CDR3 sequencing, genomic DNA was extracted from sorted cells using the QIAGEN DNeasy Blood and Tissue Kit. Through immunoSEQ, high-throughput TCRbeta CDR3 sequencing was done commercially, including PCR amplification with internal controls and bias correction. In the original analysis: Unique productive TCRbeta sequences were defined by CDR3 nucleotide sequence when primers matched and otherwise by CDR3 amino acid sequence together with Vbeta and Jbeta genes. Sorting error was corrected by removing sequences shared between sorted populations at a frequency ratio of 2:1 or less, and the remaining shared sequences were assigned to the higher population. Donor-reactive sequences were defined as at least 5-fold expanded in CFSE-low cells versus unstimulated cells, with frequency of at least 0.01% in CFSE-low cells. Jensen-Shannon divergence, calculated on the top 100 TCRbeta sequences ranked by frequency, was used to quantify repertoire divergence. When a sample had multiple sequencing runs, each run was corrected for sorting error separately and the runs were then pooled. TCRdb took over this immuneACCESS table, retaining in-frame rearrangements with V and J assigned. Such tables are incomplete; in checked studies, under half of the missing clones stem from an unresolved V gene, and the remainder is unexplained. The V and J calls and clone size were taken over from that table, and D and trimming were inferred from the DNA. This sample lists tens of thousands of clones; roughly 84% were detected once. The ten largest clones capture roughly 4% of the sample.

Sequencing used CD4+ T cells from blood. This TCR was recovered from a human donor in good health.

The CDR3 sequence is CASSPRTALSGNTIYF. The nucleotide sequence reads TGTGCCAGCAGTCCACGGACCGCTCTCTCTGGAAACACCATATATTTT. This chain joins TRBV28 to TRBJ1-3; no D gene call is confident. The junction carries 14 bases between V and J, which are trimmed by 5 bases and 0 bases respectively. For CDR1 and CDR2, the germline V gene lists MDHEN and SYDVKM. From cysteine to phenylalanine, the CDR3 is 16 amino acids long. Only the CDR3 portion is preserved as DNA: 48 bases, with reading frame beginning at the first base.